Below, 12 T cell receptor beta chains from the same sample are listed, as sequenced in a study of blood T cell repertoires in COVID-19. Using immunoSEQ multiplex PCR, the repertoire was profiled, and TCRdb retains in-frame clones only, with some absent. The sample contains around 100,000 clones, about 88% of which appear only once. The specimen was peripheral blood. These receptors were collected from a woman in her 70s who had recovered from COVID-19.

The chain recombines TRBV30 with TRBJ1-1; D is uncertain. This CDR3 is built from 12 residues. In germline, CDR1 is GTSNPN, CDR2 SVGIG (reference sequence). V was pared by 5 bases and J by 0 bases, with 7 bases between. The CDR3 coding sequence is TGTGCCTGGGCAAAAATGAACACTGAAGCTTTCTTT. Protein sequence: CAWAKMNTEAFF.

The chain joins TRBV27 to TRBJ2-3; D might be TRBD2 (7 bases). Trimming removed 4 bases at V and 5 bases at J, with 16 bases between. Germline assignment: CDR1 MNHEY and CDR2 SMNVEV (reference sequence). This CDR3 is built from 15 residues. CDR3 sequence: CASSSRGGSGDTQYF. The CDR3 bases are TGTGCCAGCAGTTCCCGCGGGGGCTCGGGAGATACGCAGTATTTT.

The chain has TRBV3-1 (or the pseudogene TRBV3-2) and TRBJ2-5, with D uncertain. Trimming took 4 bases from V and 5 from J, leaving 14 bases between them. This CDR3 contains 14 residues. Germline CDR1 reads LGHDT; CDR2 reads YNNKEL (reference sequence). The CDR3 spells CASSLRVLPETQYF. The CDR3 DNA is TGTGCCAGCAGCCTTCGAGTCCTACCGGAGACCCAGTACTTC.

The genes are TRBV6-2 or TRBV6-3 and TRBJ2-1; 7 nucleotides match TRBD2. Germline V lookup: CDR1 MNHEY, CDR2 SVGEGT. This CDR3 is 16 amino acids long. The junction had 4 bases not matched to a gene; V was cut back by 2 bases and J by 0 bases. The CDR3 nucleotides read TGTGCCAGCAGTTACAACGGGAGGAGCTCCTACAATGAGCAGTTCTTC. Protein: CASSYNGRSSYNEQFF.

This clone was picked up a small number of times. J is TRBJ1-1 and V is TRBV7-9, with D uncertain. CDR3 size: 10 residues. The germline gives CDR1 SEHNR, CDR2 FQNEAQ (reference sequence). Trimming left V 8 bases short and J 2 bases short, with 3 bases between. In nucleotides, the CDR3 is TGTGCCAGCGTAAACACTGAAGCTTTCTTT. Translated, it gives CASVNTEAFF.

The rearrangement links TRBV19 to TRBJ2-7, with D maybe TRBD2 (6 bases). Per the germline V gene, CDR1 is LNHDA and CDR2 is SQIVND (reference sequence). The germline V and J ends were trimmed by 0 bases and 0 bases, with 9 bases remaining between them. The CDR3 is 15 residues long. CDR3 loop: CASSIDPGSSYEQYF. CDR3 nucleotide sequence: TGTGCCAGTAGTATAGATCCCGGGAGCTCCTACGAGCAGTACTTC. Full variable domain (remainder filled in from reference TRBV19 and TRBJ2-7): DGGITQSPKYLFRKEGQNVTLSCEQNLNHDAMYWYRQDPGQGLRLIYYSQIVNDFQKGDIAEGYSVSREKKESFPLTVTSAQKNPTAFYLCASSIDPGSSYEQYFGPGTRLTVT.

The CDR3 sequence: CASSPQGRSGYTF. The CDR3 DNA sequence: TGTGCCAGCAGCCCACAGGGGAGGAGTGGCTACACCTTC. V usage is TRBV7-3 and J usage is TRBJ1-2, with TRBD1 matching over 7 bases. The CDR3 consists of 13 residues. V lost 5 bases and J lost 7; bases outside the gene matches: 7. The germline V gene has CDR1 SGHTA and CDR2 FQGTGA.

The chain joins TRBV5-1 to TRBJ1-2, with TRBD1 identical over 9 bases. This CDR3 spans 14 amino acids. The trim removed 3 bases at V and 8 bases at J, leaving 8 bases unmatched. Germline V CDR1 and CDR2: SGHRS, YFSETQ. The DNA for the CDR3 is TGCGCCAGCAGCTCAAACAGGGGGCTAATGGGCTACACCTTC. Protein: CASSSNRGLMGYTF.

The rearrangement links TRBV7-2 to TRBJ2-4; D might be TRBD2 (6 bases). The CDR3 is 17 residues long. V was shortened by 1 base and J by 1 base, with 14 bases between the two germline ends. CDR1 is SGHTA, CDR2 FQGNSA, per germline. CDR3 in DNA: TGTGCCAGCAGCTTAGGGAGGGGCCATGGCGCCAAAAACATTCAGTACTTC. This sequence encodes CASSLGRGHGAKNIQYF.

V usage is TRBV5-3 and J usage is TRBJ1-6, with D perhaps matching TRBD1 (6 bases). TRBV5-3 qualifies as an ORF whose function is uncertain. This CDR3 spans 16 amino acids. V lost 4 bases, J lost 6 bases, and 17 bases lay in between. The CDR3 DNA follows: TGTGCCAGAAGCCCACCCGGAAGGACAGCTAATTCACCCCTCCACTTT. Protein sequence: CARSPPGRTANSPLHF.

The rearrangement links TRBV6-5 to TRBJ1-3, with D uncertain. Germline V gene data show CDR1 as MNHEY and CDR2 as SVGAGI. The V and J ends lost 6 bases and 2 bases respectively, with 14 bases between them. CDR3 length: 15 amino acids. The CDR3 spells CASSPDGNPGNTIYF. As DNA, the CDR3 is TGTGCCAGCAGCCCGGACGGGAACCCTGGAAACACCATATATTTT.

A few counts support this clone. DNA for the CDR3: TGTGCCACCAGCCAGGGCACCTACGAGCAGTACTTC. Translating gives CATSQGTYEQYF. The chain carries TRBV24-1 and TRBJ2-7, with D tentatively TRBD1 (5 bases). CDR1 is KGHDR and CDR2 is SFDVKD in the germline V gene. This CDR3 is 12 amino acids long. V lost 7 bases, J lost 2 bases, and 8 bases lay in between.